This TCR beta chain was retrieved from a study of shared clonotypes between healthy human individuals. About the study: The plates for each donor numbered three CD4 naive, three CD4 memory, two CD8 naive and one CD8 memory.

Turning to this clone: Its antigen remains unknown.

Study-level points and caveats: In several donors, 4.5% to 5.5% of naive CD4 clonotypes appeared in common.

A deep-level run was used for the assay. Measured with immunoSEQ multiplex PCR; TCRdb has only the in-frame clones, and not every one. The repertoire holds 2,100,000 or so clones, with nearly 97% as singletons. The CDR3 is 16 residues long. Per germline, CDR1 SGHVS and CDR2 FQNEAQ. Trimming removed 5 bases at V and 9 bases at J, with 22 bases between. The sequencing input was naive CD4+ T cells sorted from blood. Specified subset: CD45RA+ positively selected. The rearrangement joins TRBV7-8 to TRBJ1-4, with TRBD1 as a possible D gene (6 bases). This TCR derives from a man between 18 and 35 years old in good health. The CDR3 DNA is TGTGCCAGCAGCCCCATTTTGGGGGGGGCGAGGCAAAAACTGTTTTTT. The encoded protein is CASSPILGGARQKLFF.